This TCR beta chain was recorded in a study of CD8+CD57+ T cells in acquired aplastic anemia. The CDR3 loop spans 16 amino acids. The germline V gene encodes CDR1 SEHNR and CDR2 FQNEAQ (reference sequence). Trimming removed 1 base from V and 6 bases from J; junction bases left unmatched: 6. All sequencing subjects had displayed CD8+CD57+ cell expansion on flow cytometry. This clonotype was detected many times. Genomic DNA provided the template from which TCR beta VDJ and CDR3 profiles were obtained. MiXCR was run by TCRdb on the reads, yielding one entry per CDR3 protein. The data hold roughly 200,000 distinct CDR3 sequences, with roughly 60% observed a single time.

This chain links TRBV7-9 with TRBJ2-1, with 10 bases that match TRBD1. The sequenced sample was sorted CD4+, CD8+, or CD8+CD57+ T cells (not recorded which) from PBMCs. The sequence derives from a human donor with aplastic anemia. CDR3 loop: CASSLEVRDRGNEQFF. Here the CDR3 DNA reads TGTGCCAGCAGCTTAGAAGTCAGGGACAGGGGCAATGAGCAGTTCTTC.